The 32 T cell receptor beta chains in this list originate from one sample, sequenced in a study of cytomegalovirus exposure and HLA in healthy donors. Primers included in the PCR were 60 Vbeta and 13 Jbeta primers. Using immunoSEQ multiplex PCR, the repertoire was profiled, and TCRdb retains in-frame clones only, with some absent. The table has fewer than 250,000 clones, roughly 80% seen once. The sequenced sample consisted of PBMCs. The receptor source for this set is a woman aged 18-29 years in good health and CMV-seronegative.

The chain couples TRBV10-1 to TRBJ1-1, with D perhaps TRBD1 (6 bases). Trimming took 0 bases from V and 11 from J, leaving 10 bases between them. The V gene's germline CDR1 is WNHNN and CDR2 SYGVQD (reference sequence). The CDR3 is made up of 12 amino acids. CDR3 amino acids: CASSESGGTAFF. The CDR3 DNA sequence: TGCGCCAGCAGTGAGTCAGGGGGAACGGCTTTCTTT.

CDR3 in amino acids: CASSPRGLAGGTDTQYF. CDR3 DNA: TGCGCCAGCAGCCCCCGGGGGTTAGCGGGGGGGACGGATACGCAGTATTTT. V is TRBV4-1 and J is TRBJ2-3, with 11 positions matching TRBD2. CDR3 length: 17 residues. Germline CDR1 reads MGHRA; CDR2 reads YSYEKL. V gave up 4 bases and J gave up 6 bases; unmatched junction bases: 12.

For the CDR3, the DNA is TGTGCCAGCAGCGGGACAGGGTTTCTGAATGAGCAGTTCTTC. Protein product: CASSGTGFLNEQFF. This sequence joins TRBV27 and TRBJ2-1; 9 positions agree with TRBD1. V shed 6 bases, J shed 7 bases, and the junction held 7 bases outside the gene matches. Germline loops: CDR1 MNHEY, CDR2 SMNVEV (reference sequence). This CDR3 has 14 residues.

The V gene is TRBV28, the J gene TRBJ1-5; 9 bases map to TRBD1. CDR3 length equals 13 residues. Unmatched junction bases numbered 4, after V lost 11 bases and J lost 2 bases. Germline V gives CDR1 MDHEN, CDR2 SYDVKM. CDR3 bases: TGTGCCGGCCGACAGGGGGGCAATCAGCCCCAGCATTTT. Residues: CAGRQGGNQPQHF.

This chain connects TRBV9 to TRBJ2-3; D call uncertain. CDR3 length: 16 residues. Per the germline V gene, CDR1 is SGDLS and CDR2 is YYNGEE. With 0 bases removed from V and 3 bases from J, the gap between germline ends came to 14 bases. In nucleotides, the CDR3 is TGTGCCAGCAGCGTAGAATTTGCCCCGGGTACAGATACGCAGTATTTT. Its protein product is CASSVEFAPGTDTQYF.

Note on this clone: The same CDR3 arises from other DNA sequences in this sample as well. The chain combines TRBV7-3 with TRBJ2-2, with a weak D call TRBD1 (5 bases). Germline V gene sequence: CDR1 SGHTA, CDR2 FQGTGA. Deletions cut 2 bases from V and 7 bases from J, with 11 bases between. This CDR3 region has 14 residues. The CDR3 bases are TGTGCCAGCAGCTTATCCAGGGAAAGCGGGGAGCTGTTTTTT. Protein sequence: CASSLSRESGELFF.

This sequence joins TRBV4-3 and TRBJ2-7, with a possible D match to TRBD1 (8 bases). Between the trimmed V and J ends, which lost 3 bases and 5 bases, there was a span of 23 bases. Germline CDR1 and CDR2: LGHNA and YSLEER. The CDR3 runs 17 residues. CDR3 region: CASSQRWITGGANEQYF. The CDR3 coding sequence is TGCGCCAGCAGCCAGAGATGGATTACAGGGGGGGCGAACGAGCAGTACTTC.

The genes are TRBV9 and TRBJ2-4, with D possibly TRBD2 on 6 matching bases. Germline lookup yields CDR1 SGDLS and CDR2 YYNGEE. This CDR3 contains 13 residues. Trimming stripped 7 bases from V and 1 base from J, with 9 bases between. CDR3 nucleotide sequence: TGTGCCAGCGGGGGGTTGGCCAAAAACATTCAGTACTTC. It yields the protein CASGGLAKNIQYF. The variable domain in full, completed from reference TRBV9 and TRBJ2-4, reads DSGVTQTPKHLITATGQRVTLRCSPRSGDLSVYWYQQSLDQGLQFLIQYYNGEERAKGNILERFSAQQFPDLHSELNLSSLELGDSALYFCASGGLAKNIQYFGAGTRLSVL.

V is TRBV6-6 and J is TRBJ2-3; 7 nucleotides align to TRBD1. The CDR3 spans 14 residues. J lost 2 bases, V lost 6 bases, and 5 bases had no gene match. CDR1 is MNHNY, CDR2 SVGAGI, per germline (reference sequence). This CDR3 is CASRFGTATDTQYF. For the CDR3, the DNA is TGTGCCAGCAGGTTTGGGACAGCCACAGATACGCAGTATTTT.

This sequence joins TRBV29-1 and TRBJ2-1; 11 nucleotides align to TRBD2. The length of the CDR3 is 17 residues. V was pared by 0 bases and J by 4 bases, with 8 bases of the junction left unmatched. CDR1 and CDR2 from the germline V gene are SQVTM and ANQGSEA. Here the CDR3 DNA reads TGCAGCGTTGAAGATCCCGGGACTAGCGGAAATTACAATGAGCAGTTCTTC. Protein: CSVEDPGTSGNYNEQFF.

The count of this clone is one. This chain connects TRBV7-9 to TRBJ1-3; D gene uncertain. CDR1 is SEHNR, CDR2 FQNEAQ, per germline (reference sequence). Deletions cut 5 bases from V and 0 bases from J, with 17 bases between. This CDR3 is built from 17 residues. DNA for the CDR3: TGTGCCAGCAGCCGACTTCGTCCGACGGACTCTGGAAACACCATATATTTT. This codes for CASSRLRPTDSGNTIYF.

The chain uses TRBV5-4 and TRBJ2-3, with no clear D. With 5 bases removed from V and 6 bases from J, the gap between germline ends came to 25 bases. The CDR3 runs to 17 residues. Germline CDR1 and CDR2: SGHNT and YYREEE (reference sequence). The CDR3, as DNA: TGTGCCAGCAGTTCATCCCAAACTCGGAGAAAGATCGATACGCAGTATTTT. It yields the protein CASSSSQTRRKIDTQYF.

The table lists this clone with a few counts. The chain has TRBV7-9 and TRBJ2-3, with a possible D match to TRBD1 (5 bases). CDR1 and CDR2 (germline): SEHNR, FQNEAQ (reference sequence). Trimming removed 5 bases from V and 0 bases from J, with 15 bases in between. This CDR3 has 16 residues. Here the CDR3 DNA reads TGTGCCAGCAGCCCAAAGGGGCCCATTAGCACAGATACGCAGTATTTT. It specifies CASSPKGPISTDTQYF.

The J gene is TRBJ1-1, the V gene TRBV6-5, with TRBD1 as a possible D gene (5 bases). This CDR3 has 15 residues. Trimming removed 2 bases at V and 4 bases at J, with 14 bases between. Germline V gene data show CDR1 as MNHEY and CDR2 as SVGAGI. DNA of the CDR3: TGTGCCAGCAGTTACGAGGGTCTGGGGGGCACTGAAGCTTTCTTT. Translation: CASSYEGLGGTEAFF.

Here the CDR3 reads CASSSLRAGASDTQYF. In DNA form, the CDR3 reads TGTGCCAGCAGCTCCCTGAGAGCGGGAGCGTCAGATACGCAGTATTTT. The gene calls are TRBV7-2 and TRBJ2-3; TRBD2 matches at 8 bases. Germline lookup yields CDR1 SGHTA and CDR2 FQGNSA. V trimming: 4 bases; J trimming: 4 bases; junction bases outside the gene matches: 10. This CDR3 has 16 amino acids.

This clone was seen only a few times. CDR3 bases: TGTGCCAGCAGCTCCCCAATAGCGGGGGGGATGACAGATACGCAGTATTTT. This codes for CASSSPIAGGMTDTQYF. The chain combines TRBV11-2 with TRBJ2-3, with 11 bases aligning to TRBD2. The trim removed 4 bases at V and 3 bases at J, leaving 9 bases unmatched. The CDR3 is 17 residues long. CDR1 SGHAT and CDR2 FQNNGV come from the germline V gene.

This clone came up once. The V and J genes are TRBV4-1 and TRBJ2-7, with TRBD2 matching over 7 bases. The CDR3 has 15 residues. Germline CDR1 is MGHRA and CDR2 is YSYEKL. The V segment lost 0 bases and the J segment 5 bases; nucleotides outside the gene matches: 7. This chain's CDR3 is CASSQDTAGRNEQYF. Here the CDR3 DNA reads TGCGCCAGCAGCCAAGATACAGCGGGGAGGAACGAGCAGTACTTC.

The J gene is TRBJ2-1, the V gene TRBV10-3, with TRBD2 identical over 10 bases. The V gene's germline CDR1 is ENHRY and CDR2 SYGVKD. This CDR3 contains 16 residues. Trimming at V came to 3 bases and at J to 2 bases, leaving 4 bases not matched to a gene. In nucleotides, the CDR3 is TGTGCCATCAGTGATAGGACTAGCGGAACCTACAATGAGCAGTTCTTC. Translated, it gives CAISDRTSGTYNEQFF.

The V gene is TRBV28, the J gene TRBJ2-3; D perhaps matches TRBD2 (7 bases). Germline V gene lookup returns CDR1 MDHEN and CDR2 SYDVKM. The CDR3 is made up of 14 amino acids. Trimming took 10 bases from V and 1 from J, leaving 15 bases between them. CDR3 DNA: TGTGCCATCCTGCGGGGGCGCGGCACAGATACGCAGTATTTT. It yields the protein CAILRGRGTDTQYF.

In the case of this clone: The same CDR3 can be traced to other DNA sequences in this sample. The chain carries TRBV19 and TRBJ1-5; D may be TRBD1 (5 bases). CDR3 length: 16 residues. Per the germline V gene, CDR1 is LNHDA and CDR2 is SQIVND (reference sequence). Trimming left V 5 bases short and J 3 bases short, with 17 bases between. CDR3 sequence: CASSAPPGTDNQPQHF. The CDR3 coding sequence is TGTGCCAGTAGTGCCCCCCCCGGGACTGACAATCAGCCCCAGCATTTT.

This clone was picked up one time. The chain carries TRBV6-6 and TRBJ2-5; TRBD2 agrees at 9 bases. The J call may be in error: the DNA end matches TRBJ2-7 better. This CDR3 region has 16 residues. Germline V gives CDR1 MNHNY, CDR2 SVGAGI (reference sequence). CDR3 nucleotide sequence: TGTGCCAGCAGTTACGGGTCTAGCGGGGAATCCTACGAGCAGTACTTC. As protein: CASSYGSSGESYEQYF.

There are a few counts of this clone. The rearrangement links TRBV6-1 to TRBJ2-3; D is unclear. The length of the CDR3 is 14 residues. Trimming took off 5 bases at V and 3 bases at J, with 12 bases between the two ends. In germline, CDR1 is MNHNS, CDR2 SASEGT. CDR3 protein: CASSKNPVTDTQYF. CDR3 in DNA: TGTGCCAGCAGTAAGAATCCAGTTACAGATACGCAGTATTTT.

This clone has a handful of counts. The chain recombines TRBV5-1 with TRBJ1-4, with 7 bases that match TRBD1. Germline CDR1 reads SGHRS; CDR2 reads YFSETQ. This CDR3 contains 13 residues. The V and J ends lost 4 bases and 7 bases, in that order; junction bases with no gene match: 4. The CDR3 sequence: CASSLGQSEKLFF. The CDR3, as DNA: TGCGCCAGCAGCCTGGGACAGTCTGAAAAACTGTTTTTT.

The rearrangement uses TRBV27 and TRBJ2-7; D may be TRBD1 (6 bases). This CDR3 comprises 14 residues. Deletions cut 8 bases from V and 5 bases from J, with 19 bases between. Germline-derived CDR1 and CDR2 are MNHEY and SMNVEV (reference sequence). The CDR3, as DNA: TGTGCCAGCCCCCCAGGAGCAGGGGACCACGAGCAGTACTTC. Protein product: CASPPGAGDHEQYF.

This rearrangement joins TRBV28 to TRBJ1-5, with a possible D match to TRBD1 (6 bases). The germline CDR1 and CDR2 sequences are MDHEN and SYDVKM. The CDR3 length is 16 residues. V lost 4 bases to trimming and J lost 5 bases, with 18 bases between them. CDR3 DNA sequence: TGTGCCAGCAGTTCCCCTCGGACAGCTTCCTATCAGCCCCAGCATTTT. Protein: CASSSPRTASYQPQHF.

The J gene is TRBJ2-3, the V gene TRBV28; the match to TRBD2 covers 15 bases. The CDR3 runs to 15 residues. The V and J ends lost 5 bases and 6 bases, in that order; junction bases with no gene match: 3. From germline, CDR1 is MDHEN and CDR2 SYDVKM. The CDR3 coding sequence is TGTGCCAGCAGTAGGACTAGCGGGGGGGCGGATACGCAGTATTTT. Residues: CASSRTSGGADTQYF.

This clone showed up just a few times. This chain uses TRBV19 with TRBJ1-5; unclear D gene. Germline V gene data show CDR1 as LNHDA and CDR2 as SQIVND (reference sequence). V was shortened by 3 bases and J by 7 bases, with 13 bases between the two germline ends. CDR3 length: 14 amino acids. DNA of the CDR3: TGTGCCAGTAGTATGGTGACAATGGGCCAGCCCCAGCATTTT. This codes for CASSMVTMGQPQHF.

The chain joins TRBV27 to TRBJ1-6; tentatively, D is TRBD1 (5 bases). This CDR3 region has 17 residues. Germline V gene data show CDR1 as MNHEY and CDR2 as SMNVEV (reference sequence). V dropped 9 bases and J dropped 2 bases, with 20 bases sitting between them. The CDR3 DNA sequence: TGTGCCAGGGGAGGGGAGTTCGCAGCCACCTATAATTCACCCCTCCACTTT. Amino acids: CARGGEFAATYNSPLHF.

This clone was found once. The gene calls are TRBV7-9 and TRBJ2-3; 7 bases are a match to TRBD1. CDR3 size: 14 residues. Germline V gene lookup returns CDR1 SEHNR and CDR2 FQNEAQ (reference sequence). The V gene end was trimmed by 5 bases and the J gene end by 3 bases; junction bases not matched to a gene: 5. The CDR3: CASSPLQGTDTQYF. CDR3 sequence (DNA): TGTGCCAGCAGCCCGCTACAGGGGACAGATACGCAGTATTTT.

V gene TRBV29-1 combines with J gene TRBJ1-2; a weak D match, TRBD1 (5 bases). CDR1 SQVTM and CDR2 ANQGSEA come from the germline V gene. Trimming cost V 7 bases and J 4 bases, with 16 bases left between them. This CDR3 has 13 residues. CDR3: CSARIGAGYGYTF. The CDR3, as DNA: TGCAGCGCCCGAATTGGGGCAGGCTATGGCTACACCTTC.

Written as DNA, the CDR3 is TGTGCCTGGAGTGCAGGGACAGGGGGCAGTTCACCCCTCCACTTT. It codes for CAWSAGTGGSSPLHF. The V and J genes are TRBV30 and TRBJ1-6, with 12 nucleotides matching TRBD1. The germline gives CDR1 GTSNPN, CDR2 SVGIG (reference sequence). Trimming took 1 base from V and 9 from J; bases not matched to a gene: 4. The CDR3 contains 15 residues.

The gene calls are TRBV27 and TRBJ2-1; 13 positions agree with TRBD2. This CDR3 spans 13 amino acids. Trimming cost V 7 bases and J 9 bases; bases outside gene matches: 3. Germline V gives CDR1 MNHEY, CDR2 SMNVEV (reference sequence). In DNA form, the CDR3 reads TGTGCCAGCACGGGACTAGCGGGGAGTGAGCAGTTCTTC. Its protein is CASTGLAGSEQFF.